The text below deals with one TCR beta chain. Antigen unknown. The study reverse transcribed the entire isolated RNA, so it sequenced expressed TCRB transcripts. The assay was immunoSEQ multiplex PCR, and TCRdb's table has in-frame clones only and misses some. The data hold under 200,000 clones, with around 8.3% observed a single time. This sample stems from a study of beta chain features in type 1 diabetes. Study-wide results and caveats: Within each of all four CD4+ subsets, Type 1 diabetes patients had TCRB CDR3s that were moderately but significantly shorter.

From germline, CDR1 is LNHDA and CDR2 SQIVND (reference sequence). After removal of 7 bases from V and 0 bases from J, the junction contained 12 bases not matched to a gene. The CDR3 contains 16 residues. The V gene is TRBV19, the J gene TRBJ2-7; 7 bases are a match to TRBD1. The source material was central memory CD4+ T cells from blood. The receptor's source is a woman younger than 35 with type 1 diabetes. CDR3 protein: CASKRTGYTSSYEQYF. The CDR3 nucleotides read TGTGCCAGTAAAAGGACAGGCTACACTTCCTCCTACGAGCAGTACTTC.